Below are 15 T cell receptor beta chains sequenced from a single sample in a study of T cell responses to AZD1222 COVID-19 vaccine (TCRdb year 2021). According to the study, the label for this sample's time point signals: baseline before first vaccination. Library preparation used the immunoSEQ multiplex PCR assay. Held by TCRdb, this immuneACCESS table contains in-frame sequences only and omits some clones. Under half of the omission traces to an unresolved V gene where checked; the cause of the rest is unknown. Recorded for this sample are more than 150,000 clones; just over 85% of them occurred a single time. Roughly 0.49% of the sample lies in the top ten. The specimen comprised peripheral blood, sampled on day 0 of AZD1222 vaccination. These receptors came from an adult in good health.

The rearrangement joins TRBV2 to TRBJ1-6, with D possibly matching TRBD1 (5 bases). Between the trimmed V and J ends, which lost 2 bases and 7 bases, there was a span of 12 bases. This CDR3 is built from 15 residues. Per the germline V gene, CDR1 is SNHLY and CDR2 is FYNNEI. The CDR3 reads CASSESPRANSPLHF. The CDR3 bases are TGTGCCAGCAGTGAATCCCCCAGGGCCAATTCACCCCTCCACTTT.

This chain joins TRBV5-1 and TRBJ2-1; 12 nucleotides align to TRBD2. The CDR3 loop spans 16 amino acids. Germline assignment: CDR1 SGHRS and CDR2 YFSETQ. J lost 2 bases, V lost 2 bases, and 2 bases had no gene match. The CDR3 loop is CASSLTSGGTYNEQFF. The CDR3, as DNA: TGCGCCAGCAGCTTAACTAGCGGGGGGACCTACAATGAGCAGTTCTTC.

The chain has TRBV5-6 and TRBJ1-5; D is unresolved. The CDR3 runs to 13 residues. V gave up 4 bases and J gave up 5 bases, with 10 bases separating them. The germline V gene has CDR1 SGHDT and CDR2 YYEEEE. Written as DNA, the CDR3 is TGTGCCAGCAGCGTCGACGGTTATCAGCCCCAGCATTTT. This encodes CASSVDGYQPQHF. The full variable domain, completed using reference TRBV5-6 and TRBJ1-5, is DAGVTQSPTHLIKTRGQQVTLRCSPKSGHDTVSWYQQALGQGPQFIFQYYEEEERQRGNFPDRFSGHQFPNYSSELNVNALLLGDSALYLCASSVDGYQPQHFGDGTRLSIL.

The chain joins TRBV7-2 to TRBJ1-5, with TRBD1 matching 7 bases. J was trimmed by 9 bases and V by 0 bases; bases with no gene match: 2. The CDR3 has 13 amino acids. Per the germline V gene, CDR1 is SGHTA and CDR2 is FQGNSA. CDR3 sequence (DNA): TGTGCCAGCAGCTTAGCAGGGGACAGGCCCCAGCATTTT. Its protein product is CASSLAGDRPQHF.

The CDR3 DNA follows: TGTGCCAGCAGTCTAGCCTCTGGAAACACCATATATTTT. The encoded protein is CASSLASGNTIYF. The V call is TRBV27, the J call TRBJ1-3, with unresolved D. This CDR3 comprises 13 residues. The germline V gene encodes CDR1 MNHEY and CDR2 SMNVEV (reference sequence). Trimming pared 5 bases from V and 0 bases from J, leaving 5 bases between.

The chain employs TRBV11-1 and TRBJ2-2; 8 positions match TRBD2. Per germline, CDR1 SGHAT and CDR2 FQDESV (reference sequence). The CDR3 totals 15 residues. Trimming removed 6 bases from V and 5 bases from J; junction bases left unmatched: 8. In nucleotides, the CDR3 is TGTGCCAGCAGTCGTCCTAGCGGGCGGACCGGGGAGCTGTTTTTT. This translates into CASSRPSGRTGELFF.

CDR3 in DNA: TGTGCCAGCAGTTCCGGGACAGGCCATGAAAAACTGTTTTTT. Its translation is CASSSGTGHEKLFF. The chain couples TRBV7-9 to TRBJ1-4; TRBD1 aligns across 8 bases. The CDR3 loop spans 14 amino acids. V was pared by 6 bases and J by 6 bases, with 6 bases of the junction left unmatched. Per the germline V gene, CDR1 is SEHNR and CDR2 is FQNEAQ (reference sequence).

The chain uses TRBV29-1 and TRBJ1-1; TRBD1 aligns across 7 bases. Germline values: CDR1 SQVTM, CDR2 ANQGSEA. The V segment lost 4 bases and the J segment 4 bases; nucleotides outside the gene matches: 12. The CDR3 loop spans 15 amino acids. The CDR3 sequence: CSVVSRGRVGTEAFF. The CDR3 DNA sequence: TGCAGCGTTGTTTCCAGGGGGAGGGTTGGCACTGAAGCTTTCTTT.

V gene TRBV2 combines with J gene TRBJ1-5, with TRBD1 matching over 10 bases. The germline CDR1 and CDR2 sequences are SNHLY and FYNNEI. CDR3 length equals 14 residues. The J segment lost 9 bases and the V segment lost 4 bases, leaving 6 bases of the junction unmatched. The CDR3 reads CASSGQGARTPQHF. The CDR3 nucleotides are TGTGCCAGCAGTGGACAGGGGGCCCGAACGCCCCAGCATTTT.

The chain combines TRBV28 with TRBJ2-7, with a possible D match to TRBD1 (5 bases). CDR3 length equals 14 residues. The germline V gene has CDR1 MDHEN and CDR2 SYDVKM. Trimming took 10 bases from V and 4 from J, leaving 20 bases between them. This chain's CDR3 is CATKPPGMGYEQYF. CDR3 DNA sequence: TGTGCCACCAAACCCCCAGGGATGGGGTACGAGCAGTACTTC.

The chain is built from TRBV7-8 and TRBJ1-1; 9 bases match TRBD1. Per the germline V gene, CDR1 is SGHVS and CDR2 is FQNEAQ. The CDR3 runs 16 residues. With V trimmed by 4 bases and J by 4 bases, 10 bases remained unmatched. CDR3 in DNA: TGTGCCAGCAGCTCCCGGACAGGGGTTCGTGGCACTGAAGCTTTCTTT. Translating gives CASSSRTGVRGTEAFF. The variable domain in full, with the rest retrieved from reference TRBV7-8 and TRBJ1-1, is GAGVSQSPRYKVAKRGQDVALRCDPISGHVSLFWYQQALGQGPEFLTYFQNEAQLDKSGLPSDRFFAERPEGSVSTLKIQRTQQEDSAVYLCASSSRTGVRGTEAFFGQGTRLTVV.

The chain has TRBV28 and TRBJ2-1, with D possibly being TRBD1 or TRBD2 (5 bases each). Germline V gene data show CDR1 as MDHEN and CDR2 as SYDVKM. The CDR3 totals 16 residues. V lost 6 bases and J lost 10, with 25 bases in between. The CDR3 bases are TGTGCCAGCAGCCCACCCCGGGACGCCTGGGACGACGAGCAGTTCTTC. Amino acid sequence: CASSPPRDAWDDEQFF.

The V and J genes are TRBV11-1 and TRBJ2-1; 7 bases align to TRBD2. The CDR3 runs 16 residues. The ends lost 4 bases at V and 8 bases at J; junction bases unmatched: 14. The germline V gene encodes CDR1 SGHAT and CDR2 FQDESV (reference sequence). CDR3 in amino acids: CASSSRWGGLIDEQFF. In nucleotides, the CDR3 is TGTGCCAGCAGCTCCAGGTGGGGGGGACTTATCGATGAGCAGTTCTTC.

The V and J genes are TRBV20-1 and TRBJ2-6; D may be TRBD1 or TRBD2 (6 bases each). The CDR3 runs to 16 residues. V was clipped by 3 bases and J by 3 bases, with 15 bases between them. The germline gives CDR1 DFQATT, CDR2 SNEGSKA (reference sequence). The CDR3 nucleotides are TGCAGTGCTAGTGGGGGGCCAAAACTTGGGGCCAACGTCCTGACTTTC. Translation: CSASGGPKLGANVLTF.

The genes are TRBV5-1 and TRBJ2-5, with no clear D. This CDR3 is 14 amino acids long. Trimming cost V 0 bases and J 5 bases, with 11 bases left between them. Germline-derived CDR1 and CDR2 are SGHRS and YFSETQ. In DNA form, the CDR3 reads TGCGCCAGCAGCTTGGAAGGTAACGGGGAGACCCAGTACTTC. It is translated as CASSLEGNGETQYF.